This T cell receptor (beta chain) was captured by sequencing in a study of blood T cell repertoires in COVID-19. Study-wide context: Italy, Spain and the United States were the sources of the convalescent and acute COVID-19 samples. Sources were T cells, B-cell-depleted T cells, or PBMCs; the material itself was cDNA or gDNA.

The CDR3 has 14 amino acids. Unmatched junction bases numbered 10, after V lost 4 bases and J lost 8 bases. The germline gives CDR1 SGHAT, CDR2 FQNNGV. Under the authors' procedure: Reference gene primer amplification gave nucleated cell count estimates. Produced via immunoSEQ multiplex PCR; TCRdb's table is partial and in-frame only. V, J and clone size were drawn from that table, and D and trimming were deduced from the DNA. The sample holds a few hundred thousand clones, more than 75% seen once. The material sequenced was peripheral blood. V is TRBV11-2 and J is TRBJ1-2; TRBD1 matches 7 bases. This clonotype was obtained from a human donor in a cohort sampled during active COVID-19. CDR3 nucleotide sequence: TGTGCCAGCAGCTCCGACAGGGTGGGTCCGGGCTACACCTTC. Its translation: CASSSDRVGPGYTF.